The 9 T cell receptor beta chains below were found in one sample sequenced in a study of lymphopenia after photon versus proton radiotherapy. TCRdb's table, derived via immunoSEQ multiplex PCR, lists solely in-frame clones and lacks some. The data contain 20,000 to 25,000 clones, about 83% of them seen just once; the ten biggest clones take up roughly 2.8%. The material was peripheral blood, obtained from a patient treated with photon-based radiotherapy. The receptor source for this set is a woman aged 50 to 60 with pancreatic cancer.

V and J are TRBV2 and TRBJ2-3, with 9 bases that match TRBD2. There are 14 residues in the CDR3. The V segment lost 5 bases and the J segment 3 bases; nucleotides outside the gene matches: 3. Germline CDR1 and CDR2: SNHLY and FYNNEI. Here the CDR3 reads CASSLAGETDTQYF. The CDR3, as DNA: TGTGCCAGCAGTTTAGCGGGAGAGACAGATACGCAGTATTTT.

There are a few counts of this clone. This chain connects TRBV14 to TRBJ2-2; weak D call: TRBD2 (6 bases). V dropped 4 bases and J dropped 5 bases, with 17 bases sitting between them. Germline lookup yields CDR1 SGHDN and CDR2 FVKESK. The CDR3 runs to 16 residues. CDR3 sequence: CASSPFGGGRTGELFF. The CDR3, as DNA: TGTGCCAGCAGCCCCTTTGGGGGAGGAAGAACCGGGGAGCTGTTTTTT.

V is TRBV29-1 and J is TRBJ2-7; D may correspond to TRBD1 or TRBD2 (6 bases each). Trimming shortened V by 4 bases and J by 3 bases, and 13 bases separated the two germline ends. CDR1 is SQVTM and CDR2 is ANQGSEA in the germline V gene. The CDR3 covers 13 residues. The CDR3 region is CSVVWGADYEQYF. For the CDR3, the DNA is TGCAGCGTTGTATGGGGGGCGGACTACGAGCAGTACTTC.

This clone showed up just once. The chain has TRBV7-9 and TRBJ1-2; D ambiguous. V lost 4 bases to trimming and J lost 7 bases, with 19 bases between them. Germline lookup yields CDR1 SEHNR and CDR2 FQNEAQ (reference sequence). This CDR3 is built from 15 residues. The CDR3 sequence is CASSSGRGGPPGYTF. For the CDR3, the DNA is TGTGCCAGCAGCTCCGGCCGCGGTGGTCCGCCTGGCTACACCTTC. Drawing the rest from reference TRBV7-9 and TRBJ1-2, the complete variable domain is DTGVSQNPRHKITKRGQNVTFRCDPISEHNRLYWYRQTLGQGPEFLTYFQNEAQLEKSRLLSDRFSAERPKGSFSTLEIQRTEQGDSAMYLCASSSGRGGPPGYTFGSGTRLTVV.

This chain links TRBV7-3 with TRBJ2-1, with 7 bases aligning to TRBD1. The germline V gene encodes CDR1 SGHTA and CDR2 FQGTGA. J lost 5 bases, V lost 3 bases, and 7 bases had no gene match. This CDR3 contains 15 residues. CDR3 nucleotide sequence: TGTGCCAGCAGCTTGCACCGGGACAGAAACAATGAGCAGTTCTTC. Translated, it gives CASSLHRDRNNEQFF.

This clone was seen a few times. The chain links TRBV7-9 to TRBJ2-7, with D possibly matching TRBD1 (5 bases). The length of the CDR3 is 14 residues. Germline CDR1 SEHNR, CDR2 FQNEAQ (reference sequence). V lost 0 bases and J lost 4, with 10 bases in between. The CDR3 spells CASSLAGRTYEQYF. The CDR3 DNA is TGTGCCAGCAGCTTAGCGGGCAGGACATACGAGCAGTACTTC.

This clone showed up just once. The chain couples TRBV6-5 to TRBJ2-5; TRBD2 aligns across 7 bases. CDR3 length equals 13 residues. Looked up from germline, CDR1 is MNHEY and CDR2 is SVGAGI. Germline trimming cut 0 bases from V and 7 bases from J; bases unmatched to any gene: 2. In nucleotides, the CDR3 is TGTGCCAGCAGTTACTCTCCTAGCGGGACCCAGTACTTC. Amino acid sequence: CASSYSPSGTQYF.

The gene calls are TRBV30 and TRBJ1-2; weak D call: TRBD1 (5 bases). Per the germline V gene, CDR1 is GTSNPN and CDR2 is SVGIG (reference sequence). This CDR3 is built from 16 residues. Trimming took off 3 bases at V and 2 bases at J, with 19 bases between the two ends. In DNA form, the CDR3 reads TGTGCCTGGAGGGGCGGGACGGCGCATATCAACTATGGCTACACCTTC. The encoded protein is CAWRGGTAHINYGYTF.

Comments on this clone: An end of the junction does not agree with germline; a read error may underlie this. This chain joins TRBV2 and TRBJ1-5; 9 nucleotides line up with TRBD1. The germline CDR1 and CDR2 sequences are SNHLY and FYNNEI. This CDR3 has 15 residues. CDR3 nucleotide sequence: TGTGCCAGCAGCGAAGGGGACAGGGGCAATCAGCCCCAGCATTTT. As protein: CASSEGDRGNQPQHF.